This T cell receptor (beta chain) originates from a study of T cells in localized non-small cell lung cancer. Study-level findings and limits: Compared with tumor, uninvolved adjacent lung displayed greater T cell clonality, ranking highest overall. Density of T cells in blood, when higher, went with longer overall survival.

The method was immunoSEQ multiplex PCR; TCRdb's version includes in-frame clones alone and lacks a portion of them. The sample carries roughly 20,000 clones, about four fifths recorded once. Regarding this clone: The antigen remains unidentified.

V was pared by 2 bases and J by 3 bases, with 15 bases between. This CDR3 is built from 16 residues. Germline CDR1 and CDR2: SGDLS and YYNGEE. The clonotype was recovered from a man aged 40 to 75 with stage I lung adenocarcinoma. The sequencing here drew on peripheral blood, taken before any cancer treatment. The chain employs TRBV9 and TRBJ2-1; no reliable D call. In DNA form, the CDR3 reads TGTGCCAGCAGCGTTGGTTCAGCTATGTTCTACAATGAGCAGTTCTTC. Protein sequence: CASSVGSAMFYNEQFF.